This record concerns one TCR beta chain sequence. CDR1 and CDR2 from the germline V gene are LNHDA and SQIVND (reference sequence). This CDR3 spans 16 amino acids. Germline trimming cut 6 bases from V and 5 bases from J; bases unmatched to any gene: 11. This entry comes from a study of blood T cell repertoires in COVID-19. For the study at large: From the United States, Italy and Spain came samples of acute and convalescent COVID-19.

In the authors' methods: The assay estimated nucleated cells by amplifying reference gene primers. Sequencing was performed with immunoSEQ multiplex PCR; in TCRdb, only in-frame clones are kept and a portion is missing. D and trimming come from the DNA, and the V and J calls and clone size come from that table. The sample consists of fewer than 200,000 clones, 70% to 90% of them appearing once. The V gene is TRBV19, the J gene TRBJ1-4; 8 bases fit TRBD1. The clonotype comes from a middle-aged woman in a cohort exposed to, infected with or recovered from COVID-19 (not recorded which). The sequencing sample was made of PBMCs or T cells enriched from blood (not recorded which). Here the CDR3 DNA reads TGTGCCAGTAGATCCCAGGGGGCAGTTAAAAATGAAAAACTGTTTTTT. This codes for CASRSQGAVKNEKLFF.